This entry lists 32 T cell receptor beta chains sequenced from one sample in a study of CD8+ T cells in alopecia areata. RNA extraction was followed by reverse transcription into cDNA, which acted as the sequencing template. Assay used: immunoSEQ multiplex PCR; TCRdb lists only in-frame clones, some missing. The table shows around 60,000 clones, with 46% occurring only once. Treatment denoted: oral pan-JAK inhibitor, 5-10 mg twice daily. Material: CD8+ T cells sorted from blood, obtained at approximately week 36, from a patient treated with tofacitinib. The receptors were sampled from a human donor with alopecia areata.

This clone turned up a few times. V gene TRBV4-1 combines with J gene TRBJ2-7, with 10 bases matching TRBD2. Germline loops: CDR1 MGHRA, CDR2 YSYEKL. J gave up 6 bases and V 1 base, and 12 bases lay outside the gene matches. The CDR3 sequence is 17 residues long. CDR3 sequence (DNA): TGCGCCAGCAGCCAAGGGGGAGGTCTAGCGGGAGTAGGCGAGCAGTACTTC. Residues: CASSQGGGLAGVGEQYF.

A single count supports this clone. The chain combines TRBV27 with TRBJ1-2, with 8 bases aligning to TRBD1. Germline V gives CDR1 MNHEY, CDR2 SMNVEV (reference sequence). The CDR3 is 16 residues long. Unmatched junction bases numbered 16, after V lost 5 bases and J lost 8 bases. CDR3 region: CASSPTPLTGEKGYTF. In nucleotides, the CDR3 is TGTGCCAGCAGTCCAACCCCCCTGACAGGGGAAAAAGGCTACACCTTC.

This clone was seen a few times. This chain uses TRBV6-1 with TRBJ1-1, with D possibly being TRBD1 (5 bases). The ends were cut back, 2 bases at V and 7 bases at J, with 17 bases in the middle. This CDR3 has 15 residues. Germline-derived CDR1 and CDR2 are MNHNS and SASEGT. CDR3 residues: CASSESRGDYGEAFF. CDR3 nucleotides: TGTGCCAGCAGTGAAAGCCGGGGGGATTATGGTGAAGCTTTCTTT.

CDR3: CASSWTSGRYNEQFF. DNA of the CDR3: TGCGCCAGCAGCTGGACTAGCGGGAGGTACAATGAGCAGTTCTTC. The V gene is TRBV5-1, the J gene TRBJ2-1, with 14 bases fitting TRBD2. The V and J ends lost 3 bases and 4 bases, in that order; junction bases with no gene match: 0. This CDR3 is built from 15 residues. The germline V gene has CDR1 SGHRS and CDR2 YFSETQ.

This clone has only a few counts. The V gene is TRBV4-1, the J gene TRBJ2-1; 10 bases agree with TRBD1. From germline, CDR1 is MGHRA and CDR2 YSYEKL. This CDR3 has 16 residues. The ends lost 3 bases at V and 6 bases at J; junction bases unmatched: 8. CDR3 in amino acids: CASSQSDRGGINEQFF. As DNA, the CDR3 is TGCGCCAGCAGCCAGTCGGACAGGGGGGGTATCAATGAGCAGTTCTTC.

The chain combines TRBV9 with TRBJ2-5, with D perhaps TRBD1 or TRBD2 (5 bases each). This CDR3 region has 17 residues. V lost 3 bases and J lost 4, with 22 bases in between. Germline V gene data show CDR1 as SGDLS and CDR2 as YYNGEE. CDR3 region: CASSGSPGPSFGETQYF. The CDR3, as DNA: TGTGCCAGCAGCGGATCACCGGGACCCTCTTTCGGAGAGACCCAGTACTTC. The whole variable domain, remainder taken from reference TRBV9 and TRBJ2-5, is DSGVTQTPKHLITATGQRVTLRCSPRSGDLSVYWYQQSLDQGLQFLIQYYNGEERAKGNILERFSAQQFPDLHSELNLSSLELGDSALYFCASSGSPGPSFGETQYFGPGTRLLVL.

This rearrangement joins TRBV7-8 to TRBJ2-5, with 10 bases identical to TRBD2. The CDR3 is made up of 18 amino acids. Losses at the gene ends were 0 bases for V and 3 bases for J; bases not matched to a gene: 10. The germline V gene encodes CDR1 SGHVS and CDR2 FQNEAQ. CDR3 protein: CASSLAMGPSGSEETQYF. CDR3 DNA: TGTGCCAGCAGCTTAGCGATGGGGCCTAGCGGGAGTGAAGAGACCCAGTACTTC.

The chain carries TRBV28 and TRBJ2-5; no clear D. The CDR3 covers 12 residues. Trimming stripped 3 bases from V and 4 bases from J, with 6 bases between. Germline V gene data show CDR1 as MDHEN and CDR2 as SYDVKM. CDR3 loop: CASSFYGETQYF. The CDR3 region has the DNA TGTGCCAGCAGTTTTTACGGAGAGACCCAGTACTTC.

V gene TRBV19 combines with J gene TRBJ1-6; D gene unclear. This CDR3 is built from 15 residues. Germline lookup yields CDR1 LNHDA and CDR2 SQIVND (reference sequence). With 6 bases removed from V and 0 bases from J, the gap between germline ends came to 9 bases. CDR3 residues: CASSPPGSYNSPLHF. The CDR3 DNA is TGTGCCAGTAGCCCCCCGGGCTCCTATAATTCACCCCTCCACTTT. Full variable domain (rest looked up from reference TRBV19 and TRBJ1-6): DGGITQSPKYLFRKEGQNVTLSCEQNLNHDAMYWYRQDPGQGLRLIYYSQIVNDFQKGDIAEGYSVSREKKESFPLTVTSAQKNPTAFYLCASSPPGSYNSPLHFGNGTRLTVT.

The rearrangement links TRBV15 to TRBJ2-5; TRBD2 is a possible D gene (5 bases). From germline, CDR1 is LNHNV and CDR2 YYDKDF (reference sequence). Between the trimmed V and J ends, which lost 3 bases and 2 bases, there was a span of 16 bases. This CDR3 is 16 amino acids long. CDR3 amino acids: CATSRLTRTGQETQYF. CDR3 DNA: TGTGCCACCAGCAGGCTTACACGGACGGGGCAAGAGACCCAGTACTTC.

This sequence joins TRBV5-1 and TRBJ2-3; 9 bases fit TRBD1. Germline CDR1 SGHRS, CDR2 YFSETQ. Unmatched junction bases numbered 5, after V lost 3 bases and J lost 6 bases. This CDR3 contains 14 residues. CDR3 amino acids: CASSSRTGVDTQYF. CDR3 nucleotides: TGCGCCAGCAGCTCAAGGACAGGGGTTGATACGCAGTATTTT.

The genes are TRBV29-1 and TRBJ2-7; 8 nucleotides match TRBD2. This CDR3 spans 17 amino acids. Germline CDR1 reads SQVTM; CDR2 reads ANQGSEA. The ends lost 3 bases at V and 0 bases at J; junction bases unmatched: 13. CDR3 DNA: TGCAGCGTTGAGTTGCGTGGGCGGGAGGCGAACTCCTACGAGCAGTACTTC. This gives the protein CSVELRGREANSYEQYF.

The chain carries TRBV19 and TRBJ1-1; the match to TRBD1 covers 7 bases. This CDR3 has 12 amino acids. Trimming at V came to 7 bases and at J to 6 bases, leaving 5 bases not matched to a gene. The germline V gene encodes CDR1 LNHDA and CDR2 SQIVND (reference sequence). CDR3 sequence (DNA): TGTGCCAGTAACCACAGGGGTGCTGAAGCTTTCTTT. It translates to CASNHRGAEAFF.

V gene TRBV19 combines with J gene TRBJ1-2; TRBD1 matches 10 bases. The CDR3 spans 15 residues. Germline V gene data show CDR1 as LNHDA and CDR2 as SQIVND (reference sequence). Trimming cost V 7 bases and J 3 bases; bases outside gene matches: 8. The CDR3 spells CASTSRDRGYYGYTF. As DNA, the CDR3 is TGTGCCAGTACCTCCCGGGACAGGGGTTACTATGGCTACACCTTC.

The rearrangement joins TRBV5-1 to TRBJ2-3; D not resolved. CDR3 length equals 13 residues. CDR1 is SGHRS and CDR2 is YFSETQ in the germline V gene. V lost 6 bases and J 2 bases, leaving 10 bases between the germline ends. In DNA, the CDR3 is TGCGCCAGCATCAACCTAACCACAGATACGCAGTATTTT. Amino acids: CASINLTTDTQYF.

The chain joins TRBV29-1 to TRBJ2-3; 9 bases line up with TRBD2. The CDR3 is made up of 16 amino acids. The V gene's germline CDR1 is SQVTM and CDR2 ANQGSEA. The trim removed 0 bases at V and 2 bases at J, leaving 6 bases unmatched. CDR3 bases: TGCAGCGTTGAAGATGGCAAGCGGGAGGTCACAGATACGCAGTATTTT. Translating it yields CSVEDGKREVTDTQYF.

J is TRBJ2-5 and V is TRBV29-1, with a possible D match to TRBD1 (6 bases). Germline V gene lookup returns CDR1 SQVTM and CDR2 ANQGSEA. There are 12 residues in the CDR3. V was clipped by 2 bases and J by 5 bases, with 9 bases between them. DNA for the CDR3: TGCAGCGTTGAAACAGGGACGGAGACCCAGTACTTC. This codes for CSVETGTETQYF.

The chain employs TRBV13 and TRBJ2-2; 9 positions agree with TRBD1. Germline values: CDR1 PRHDT, CDR2 FYEKMQ (reference sequence). The V segment lost 7 bases and the J segment 4 bases; nucleotides outside the gene matches: 7. The CDR3 is 15 residues long. The CDR3 DNA sequence: TGTGCCAGCACCCTCAGACAGGGGGTCACCGGGGAGCTGTTTTTT. Translating gives CASTLRQGVTGELFF.

This chain uses TRBV7-9 with TRBJ1-2; 10 positions match TRBD1. With 5 bases clipped from V and 1 base from J, the junction kept 10 bases outside the gene matches. Germline-derived CDR1 and CDR2 are SEHNR and FQNEAQ (reference sequence). The CDR3 runs to 17 residues. This chain's CDR3 is CASSRYTGTGVNYGYTF. CDR3 DNA sequence: TGTGCCAGCAGCCGGTACACAGGGACAGGGGTTAACTATGGCTACACCTTC. The full variable domain, in which reference TRBV7-9 and TRBJ1-2 provide the parts outside the CDR3, is DTGVSQNPRHKITKRGQNVTFRCDPISEHNRLYWYRQTLGQGPEFLTYFQNEAQLEKSRLLSDRFSAERPKGSFSTLEIQRTEQGDSAMYLCASSRYTGTGVNYGYTFGSGTRLTVV.

The chain employs TRBV5-6 and TRBJ2-2; D is undetermined. V lost 1 base and J 3 bases, leaving 22 bases between the germline ends. The germline CDR1 and CDR2 sequences are SGHDT and YYEEEE. CDR3 length: 19 amino acids. The CDR3 loop is CASSLRVRHTLLDTGELFF. CDR3 in DNA: TGTGCCAGCAGCTTGAGGGTGCGCCATACCCTCCTCGACACCGGGGAGCTGTTTTTT.

V and J are TRBV5-6 and TRBJ2-7; D assignment may be TRBD1 or TRBD2 (5 bases each). Trimming pared 3 bases from V and 3 bases from J, leaving 7 bases between. The CDR3 consists of 12 residues. Germline V gene data show CDR1 as SGHDT and CDR2 as YYEEEE. CDR3 DNA: TGTGCCAGCAGCTCGGGGCTCTACGAGCAGTACTTC. Residues: CASSSGLYEQYF. Supplemented by reference TRBV5-6 and TRBJ2-7, the full variable domain reads DAGVTQSPTHLIKTRGQQVTLRCSPKSGHDTVSWYQQALGQGPQFIFQYYEEEERQRGNFPDRFSGHQFPNYSSELNVNALLLGDSALYLCASSSGLYEQYFGPGTRLTVT.

The V and J genes are TRBV6-6 and TRBJ2-2; no definite D call. Germline V lookup: CDR1 MNHNY, CDR2 SVGAGI (reference sequence). The CDR3 contains 11 residues. Trimming took 7 bases from V and 7 from J, leaving 7 bases between them. CDR3 residues: CASTSSGELFF. The CDR3 bases are TGTGCCAGCACCTCGAGCGGGGAGCTGTTTTTT.

CDR3 loop: CAWSGDSPYEQYF. Here the CDR3 DNA reads TGTGCCTGGAGCGGGGACAGCCCCTACGAGCAGTACTTC. This chain uses TRBV30 with TRBJ2-7; the match to TRBD1 covers 7 bases. Germline CDR1 and CDR2: GTSNPN and SVGIG (reference sequence). Unmatched junction bases numbered 4, after V lost 3 bases and J lost 2 bases. The CDR3 extends over 13 amino acids.

The chain recombines TRBV5-1 with TRBJ1-1; a weak D match, TRBD1 (6 bases). This CDR3 is built from 16 residues. The germline V and J ends were trimmed by 3 bases and 6 bases, with 21 bases remaining between them. CDR1 is SGHRS and CDR2 is YFSETQ in the germline V gene. The DNA of the CDR3 is TGCGCCAGCAGCTCTCTGCACGGGACAAACAGTCCTGAAGCTTTCTTT. Its translation: CASSSLHGTNSPEAFF. The full variable domain, its missing parts supplied by reference TRBV5-1 and TRBJ1-1, is KAGVTQTPRYLIKTRGQQVTLSCSPISGHRSVSWYQQTPGQGLQFLFEYFSETQRNKGNFPGRFSGRQFSNSRSEMNVSTLELGDSALYLCASSSLHGTNSPEAFFGQGTRLTVV.

Judged by abundance, this clone is medium-sized. V usage is TRBV28 and J usage is TRBJ2-3; D gene unclear. The CDR3 is made up of 15 amino acids. Trimming took 7 bases from V and 0 from J, leaving 14 bases between them. Germline CDR1 and CDR2: MDHEN and SYDVKM. This chain's CDR3 is CASTALWSSTDTQYF. The CDR3 DNA follows: TGTGCCAGCACCGCCCTATGGTCTAGCACAGATACGCAGTATTTT.

The chain carries TRBV27 and TRBJ2-7; 9 bases align to TRBD1. Unmatched junction bases numbered 8, after V lost 3 bases and J lost 2 bases. Germline V gives CDR1 MNHEY, CDR2 SMNVEV (reference sequence). There are 16 residues in the CDR3. CDR3 residues: CASSFRGTGPTYEQYF. The CDR3 bases are TGTGCCAGCAGTTTTCGGGGGACAGGGCCGACCTACGAGCAGTACTTC.

This clone is a singleton in its sample. The J gene is TRBJ2-5, the V gene TRBV14, with a possible D match to TRBD2 (5 bases). This CDR3 region has 13 residues. Trimming took off 3 bases at V and 11 bases at J, with 16 bases between the two ends. Germline V gene sequence: CDR1 SGHDN, CDR2 FVKESK. For the CDR3, the DNA is TGTGCCAGCAGCCACCAACGGACTGGGGAGCAGTACTTC. This sequence encodes CASSHQRTGEQYF.

V is TRBV15 and J is TRBJ2-5; possibly TRBD1 or TRBD2 for D (5 bases each). CDR3 length equals 15 residues. CDR1 and CDR2 (germline): LNHNV, YYDKDF (reference sequence). Trimming left V 0 bases short and J 5 bases short, with 13 bases between. The CDR3 protein is CATSRDPGRGETQYF. Here the CDR3 DNA reads TGTGCCACCAGCAGAGATCCGGGGCGTGGGGAGACCCAGTACTTC. The full variable domain, completed using reference TRBV15 and TRBJ2-5, is DAMVIQNPRYQVTQFGKPVTLSCSQTLNHNVMYWYQQKSSQAPKLLFHYYDKDFNNEADTPDNFQSRRPNTSFCFLDIRSPGLGDTAMYLCATSRDPGRGETQYFGPGTRLLVL.

The gene calls are TRBV28 and TRBJ1-5, with D maybe TRBD1 (5 bases). Germline V gene lookup returns CDR1 MDHEN and CDR2 SYDVKM. V gave up 7 bases and J gave up 0 bases, with 10 bases separating them. CDR3 length: 14 amino acids. The CDR3 is CASTQGNSNQPQHF. The CDR3 DNA follows: TGTGCCAGCACCCAGGGTAATAGCAATCAGCCCCAGCATTTT.

The rearrangement joins TRBV30 to TRBJ2-3, with a weak D call TRBD2 (5 bases). CDR1 is GTSNPN and CDR2 is SVGIG in the germline V gene (reference sequence). V was trimmed by 4 bases and J by 1 base, leaving 12 bases between them. The CDR3 consists of 14 residues. CDR3 nucleotides: TGTGCCTGGACGGAGGACTGGGGCACAGATACGCAGTATTTT. Its translation: CAWTEDWGTDTQYF.

V gene TRBV15 combines with J gene TRBJ2-6; D not resolved. The length of the CDR3 is 14 residues. V was trimmed by 9 bases and J by 0 bases, leaving 9 bases between them. Germline V lookup: CDR1 LNHNV, CDR2 YYDKDF (reference sequence). CDR3: CATSANSGANVLTF. The CDR3, as DNA: TGTGCCACAAGCGCCAACTCTGGGGCCAACGTCCTGACTTTC.

This sequence joins TRBV29-1 and TRBJ2-1, with 10 nucleotides matching TRBD2. Germline V gives CDR1 SQVTM, CDR2 ANQGSEA. The CDR3 runs to 14 residues. With V trimmed by 7 bases and J by 1 base, 4 bases remained unmatched. The DNA for the CDR3 is TGCAGCGGGACTAGCGGACGTTCCTACAATGAGCAGTTCTTC. This sequence encodes CSGTSGRSYNEQFF.